This paragraph covers one T cell receptor (beta chain) sequence. The data were obtained in a study of cytomegalovirus exposure and HLA in healthy donors. J lost 1 base, V lost 2 bases, and 3 bases had no gene match. The CDR3 totals 15 residues. Germline V gene lookup returns CDR1 LGHNA and CDR2 YNFKEQ. The PCR was carried out with 60 Vbeta primers and 13 Jbeta primers. Libraries were prepared by immunoSEQ multiplex PCR; TCRdb keeps only in-frame clonotypes and omits some of them. The sample yields roughly 100,000 clones, around two thirds seen once. The rearrangement uses TRBV4-2 and TRBJ2-5; 8 nucleotides agree with TRBD2. The material sequenced was PBMCs. This TCR came from a man aged 30-40 years in good health and CMV-seropositive. CDR3 loop: CASSQTGGAQETQYF. The CDR3 DNA reads as TGTGCCAGCAGCCAAACCGGGGGGGCCCAAGAGACCCAGTACTTC.